This record looks at one TCR beta chain sequence and its context. This sample is drawn from a study of blood T cell repertoires in COVID-19. Study-level information: Material from acute and convalescent COVID-19 was sourced from the United States, Italy and Spain. Sources were T cells, B-cell-depleted T cells, or PBMCs; the material itself was cDNA or gDNA.

This CDR3 spans 15 amino acids. CDR1 is LNHDA and CDR2 is SQIVND in the germline V gene (reference sequence). V was shortened by 4 bases and J by 0 bases, with 10 bases between the two germline ends. Authors' methods: Estimated nucleated cell counts came from reference gene primer amplification. Sequencing was performed with immunoSEQ multiplex PCR; in TCRdb, only in-frame clones are kept and a portion is missing. The V and J calls and clone size are taken from that table; D and trimming were inferred from the DNA. The sample consists of 85,000 to 120,000 clones, approximately 80% of them appearing once.

The rearrangement uses TRBV19 and TRBJ1-3; D uncertain. The source of this sequence is a woman aged 60-75 years with acute or convalescent COVID-19. Sequencing was done on a sample of peripheral blood. The CDR3 loop is CASSKPGRSGNTIYF. DNA for the CDR3: TGTGCCAGTAGTAAACCAGGCCGCTCTGGAAACACCATATATTTT.